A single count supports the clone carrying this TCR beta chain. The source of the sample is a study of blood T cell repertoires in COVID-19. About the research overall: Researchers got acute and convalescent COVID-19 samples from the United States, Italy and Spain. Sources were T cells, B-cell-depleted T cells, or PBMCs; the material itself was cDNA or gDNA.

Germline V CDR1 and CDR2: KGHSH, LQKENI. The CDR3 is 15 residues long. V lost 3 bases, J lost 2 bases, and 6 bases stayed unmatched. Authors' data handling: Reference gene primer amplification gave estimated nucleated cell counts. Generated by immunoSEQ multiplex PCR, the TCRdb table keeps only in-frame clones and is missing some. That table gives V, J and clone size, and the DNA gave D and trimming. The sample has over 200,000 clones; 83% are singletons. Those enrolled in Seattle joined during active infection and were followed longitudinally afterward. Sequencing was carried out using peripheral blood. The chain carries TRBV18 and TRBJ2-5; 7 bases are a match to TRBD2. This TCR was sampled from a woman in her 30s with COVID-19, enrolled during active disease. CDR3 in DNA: TGTGCCAGCTCACCTAGCGGGCCCGTACAAGAGACCCAGTACTTC. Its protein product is CASSPSGPVQETQYF.